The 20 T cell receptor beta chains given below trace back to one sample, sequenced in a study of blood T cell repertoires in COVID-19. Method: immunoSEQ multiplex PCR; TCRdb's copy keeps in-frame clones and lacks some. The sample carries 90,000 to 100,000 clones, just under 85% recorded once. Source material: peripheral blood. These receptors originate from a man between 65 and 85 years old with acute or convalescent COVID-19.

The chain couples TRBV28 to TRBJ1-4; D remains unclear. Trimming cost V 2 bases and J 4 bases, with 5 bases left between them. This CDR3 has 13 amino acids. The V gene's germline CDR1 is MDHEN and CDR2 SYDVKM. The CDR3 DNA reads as TGTGCCAGCAGTTTAAACGGTAATGAAAAACTGTTTTTT. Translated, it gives CASSLNGNEKLFF.

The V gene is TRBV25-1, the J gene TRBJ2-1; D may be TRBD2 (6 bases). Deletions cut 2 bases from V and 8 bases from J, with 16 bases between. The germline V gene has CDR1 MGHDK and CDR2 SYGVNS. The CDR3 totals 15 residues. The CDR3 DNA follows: TGTGCCAGCAGTGAAGGGGCTAGCGAAGGCGATGAGCAGTTCTTC. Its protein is CASSEGASEGDEQFF.

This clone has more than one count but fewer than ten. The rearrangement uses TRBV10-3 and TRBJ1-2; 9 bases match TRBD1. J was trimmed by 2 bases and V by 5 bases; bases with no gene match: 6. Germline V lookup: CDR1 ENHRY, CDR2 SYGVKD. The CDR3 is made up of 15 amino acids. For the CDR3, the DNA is TGTGCCATCAGTTGGACAGGGGCCATCAACTATGGCTACACCTTC. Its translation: CAISWTGAINYGYTF.

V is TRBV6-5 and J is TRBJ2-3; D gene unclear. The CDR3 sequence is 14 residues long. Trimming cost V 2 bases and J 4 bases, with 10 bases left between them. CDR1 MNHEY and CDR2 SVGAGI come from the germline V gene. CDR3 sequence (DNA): TGTGCCAGCAGTTACCACGATGGAGCAGATACGCAGTATTTT. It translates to CASSYHDGADTQYF.

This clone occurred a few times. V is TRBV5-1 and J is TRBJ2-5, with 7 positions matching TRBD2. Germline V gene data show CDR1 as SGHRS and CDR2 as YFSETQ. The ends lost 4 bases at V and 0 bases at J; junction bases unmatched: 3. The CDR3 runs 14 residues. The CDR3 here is CASSPGLNQETQYF. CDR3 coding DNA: TGCGCCAGCAGCCCGGGACTAAACCAAGAGACCCAGTACTTC. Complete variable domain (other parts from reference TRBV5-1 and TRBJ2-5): KAGVTQTPRYLIKTRGQQVTLSCSPISGHRSVSWYQQTPGQGLQFLFEYFSETQRNKGNFPGRFSGRQFSNSRSEMNVSTLELGDSALYLCASSPGLNQETQYFGPGTRLLVL.

CDR3 sequence (DNA): TGCGCCAGCAGCCAAGAAAGGCAGGGGAAAGGCTACACCTTC. This gives the protein CASSQERQGKGYTF. The rearrangement joins TRBV4-1 to TRBJ1-2, with D tentatively TRBD1 (6 bases). CDR1 MGHRA and CDR2 YSYEKL come from the germline V gene. Trimming shortened V by 0 bases and J by 8 bases, and 13 bases separated the two germline ends. This CDR3 is 14 amino acids long.

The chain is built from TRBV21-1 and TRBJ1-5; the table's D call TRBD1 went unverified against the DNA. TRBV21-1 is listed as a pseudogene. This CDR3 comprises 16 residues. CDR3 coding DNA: TGTGCCAGCAGGTTACAGACAGATTATAGCAATCAGCCCCAGCATTTT. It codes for CASRLQTDYSNQPQHF.

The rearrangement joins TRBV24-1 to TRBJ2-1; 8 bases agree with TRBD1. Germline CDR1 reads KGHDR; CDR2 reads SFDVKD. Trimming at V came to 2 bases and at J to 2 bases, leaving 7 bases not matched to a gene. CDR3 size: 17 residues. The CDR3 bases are TGTGCCACCAGTGATTCCCCGCAGGGGGCAACCTACAATGAGCAGTTCTTC. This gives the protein CATSDSPQGATYNEQFF.

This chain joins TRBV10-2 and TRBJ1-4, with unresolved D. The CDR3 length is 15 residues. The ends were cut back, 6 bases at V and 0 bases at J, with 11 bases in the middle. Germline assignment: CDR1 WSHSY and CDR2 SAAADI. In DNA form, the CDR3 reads TGCGCCAGCAGGGCGTGGGAGTCAACTAATGAAAAACTGTTTTTT. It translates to CASRAWESTNEKLFF.

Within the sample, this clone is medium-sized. DNA of the CDR3: TGTGCCAGCTCTAAGGGCGGGACTGACAATGAGCAGTTCTTC. Translating it yields CASSKGGTDNEQFF. V usage is TRBV25-1 and J usage is TRBJ2-1; D possibly corresponds to TRBD2 (6 bases). The germline gives CDR1 MGHDK, CDR2 SYGVNS. CDR3 size: 14 residues. Trimming pared 8 bases from V and 5 bases from J, leaving 16 bases between.

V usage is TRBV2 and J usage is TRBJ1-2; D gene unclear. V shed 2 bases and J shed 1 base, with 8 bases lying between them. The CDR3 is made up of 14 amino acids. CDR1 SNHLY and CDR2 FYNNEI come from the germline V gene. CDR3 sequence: CASSEREGNYGYTF. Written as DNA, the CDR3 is TGTGCCAGCAGTGAACGGGAGGGTAACTATGGCTACACCTTC.

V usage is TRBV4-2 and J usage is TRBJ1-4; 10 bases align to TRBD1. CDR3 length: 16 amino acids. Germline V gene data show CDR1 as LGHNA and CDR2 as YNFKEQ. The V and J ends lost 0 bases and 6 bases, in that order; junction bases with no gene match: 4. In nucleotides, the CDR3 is TGTGCCAGCAGCCAAGATCGGGGACAGGGGTATGAAAAACTGTTTTTT. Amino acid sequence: CASSQDRGQGYEKLFF.

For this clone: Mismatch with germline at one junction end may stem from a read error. CDR3 nucleotides: TGTGCCAGCAGCCTCAACTCGTTGGGGCGAGTTTTT. Protein sequence: CASSLNSLGRVF. This rearrangement joins TRBV3-1 (or the pseudogene TRBV3-2) to TRBJ1-4; the D gene is possibly TRBD1 (5 bases). The CDR3 totals 12 residues. The V gene's germline CDR1 is LGHDT and CDR2 YNNKEL (reference sequence).

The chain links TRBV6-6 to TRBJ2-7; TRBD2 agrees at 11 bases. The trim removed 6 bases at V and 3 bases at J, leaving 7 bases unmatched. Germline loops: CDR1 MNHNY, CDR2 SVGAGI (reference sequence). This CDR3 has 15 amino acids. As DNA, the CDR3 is TGTGCCAGCAGCGGGGGGACTAGCGGTTACTACGAGCAGTACTTC. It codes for CASSGGTSGYYEQYF.

This CDR3 reads CASSSRETQYF. CDR3 DNA: TGTGCCAGCAGTTCCCGGGAGACCCAGTACTTC. The rearrangement links TRBV6-5 to TRBJ2-5, with D uncertain. CDR3 length: 11 amino acids. Germline CDR1 is MNHEY and CDR2 is SVGAGI. V was shortened by 4 bases and J by 5 bases, with 5 bases between the two germline ends.

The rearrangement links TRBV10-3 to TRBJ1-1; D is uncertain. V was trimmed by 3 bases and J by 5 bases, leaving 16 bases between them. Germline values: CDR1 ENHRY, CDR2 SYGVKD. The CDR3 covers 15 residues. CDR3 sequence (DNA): TGTGCCATCAGTGACCCAAGGGAGAGGTGGACTGAAGCTTTCTTT. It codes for CAISDPRERWTEAFF.

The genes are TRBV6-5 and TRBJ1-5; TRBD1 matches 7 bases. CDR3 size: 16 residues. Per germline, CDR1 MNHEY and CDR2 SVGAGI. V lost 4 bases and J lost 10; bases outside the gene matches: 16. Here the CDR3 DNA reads TGTGCCAGCAGTTCCACCCGGGGACAGCGTTGGGCTCCCCAGCATTTT. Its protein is CASSSTRGQRWAPQHF.

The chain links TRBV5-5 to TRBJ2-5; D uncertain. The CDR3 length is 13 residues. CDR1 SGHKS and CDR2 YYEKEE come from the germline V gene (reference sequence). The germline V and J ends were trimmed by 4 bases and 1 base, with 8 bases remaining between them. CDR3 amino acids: CASSPQIQETQYF. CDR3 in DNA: TGTGCCAGCAGCCCGCAGATCCAAGAGACCCAGTACTTC.

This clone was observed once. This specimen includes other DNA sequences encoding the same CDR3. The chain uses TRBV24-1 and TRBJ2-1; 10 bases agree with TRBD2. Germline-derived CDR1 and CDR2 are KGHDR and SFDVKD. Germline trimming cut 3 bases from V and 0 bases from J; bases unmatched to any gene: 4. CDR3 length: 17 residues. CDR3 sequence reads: CATSDGASGSSYNEQFF. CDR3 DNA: TGTGCCACCAGTGATGGCGCTAGCGGGAGCTCCTACAATGAGCAGTTCTTC.

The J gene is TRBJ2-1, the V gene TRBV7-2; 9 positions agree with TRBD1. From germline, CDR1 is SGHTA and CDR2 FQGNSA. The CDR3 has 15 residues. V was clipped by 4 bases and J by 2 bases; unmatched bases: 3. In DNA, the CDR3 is TGTGCCAGCAGCTACGACAGGGGGGCCTACAATGAGCAGTTCTTC. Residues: CASSYDRGAYNEQFF.